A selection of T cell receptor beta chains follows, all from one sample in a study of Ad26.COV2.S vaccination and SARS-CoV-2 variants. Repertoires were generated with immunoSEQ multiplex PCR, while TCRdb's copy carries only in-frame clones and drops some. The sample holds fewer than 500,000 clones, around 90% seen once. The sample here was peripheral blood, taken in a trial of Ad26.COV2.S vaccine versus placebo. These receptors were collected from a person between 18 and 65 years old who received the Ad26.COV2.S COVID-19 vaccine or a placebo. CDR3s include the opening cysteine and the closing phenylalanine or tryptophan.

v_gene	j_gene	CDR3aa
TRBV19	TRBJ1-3	CASTSGPGNTIYF
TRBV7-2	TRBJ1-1	CASSLLVNTEAFF
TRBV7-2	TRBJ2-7	CASSLGFVSDEQYF
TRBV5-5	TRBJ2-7	CASSLDTHSYEQYF
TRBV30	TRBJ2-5	CAWSVSETQYF
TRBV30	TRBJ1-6	CAFVPGRGRVSPLHF
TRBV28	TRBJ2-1	CASSLSRLAGVVANEQFF
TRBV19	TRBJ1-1	CASSTLGAATNTEAFF
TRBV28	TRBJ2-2	CASRPPNRGLRTGELFF
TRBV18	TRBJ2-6	CASSPDRTPGANVLTF
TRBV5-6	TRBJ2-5	CASSFRLAGGPLPETQYF
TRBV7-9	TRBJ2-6	CASSPRPGANVLTF
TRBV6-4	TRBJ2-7	CAPRDRGYEQYF
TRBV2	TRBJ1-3	CASSETGRRGNTIYF
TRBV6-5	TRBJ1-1	CASSTDMNTEAFF
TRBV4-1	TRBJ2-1	CASKALAGGINEQFF
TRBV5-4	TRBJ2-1	CASSLGLAAYNEQFF
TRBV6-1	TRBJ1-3	CASSDRRPGNTIYF
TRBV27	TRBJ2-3	CASSPRDRSLFLGTDTQYF
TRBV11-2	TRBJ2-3	CASSFRGGSTDTQYF
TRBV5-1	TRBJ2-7	CASRTSGSVYEQYF
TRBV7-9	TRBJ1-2	CASSAGQEFNYGYTF
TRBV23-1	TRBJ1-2	CASSSFPDRYGYTF
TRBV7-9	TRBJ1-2	CASSSQGYGYTF
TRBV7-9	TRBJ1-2	CASSLADKEGYTF
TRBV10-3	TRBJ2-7	CAISEPLGQGAGEQYF
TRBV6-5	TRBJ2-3	CASSFLAGSTDTQYF
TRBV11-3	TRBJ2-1	CASSLDHGGSSSYNEQFF
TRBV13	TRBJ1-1	CASSFGSPQEAGTEAFF
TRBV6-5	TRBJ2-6	CASSLGSGANVLTF
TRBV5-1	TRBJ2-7	CASKMINEQYF
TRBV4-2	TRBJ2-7	CASSQELGQGTYEQYF
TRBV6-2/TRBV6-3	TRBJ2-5	CASSWERGETQYF
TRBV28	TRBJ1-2	CASRSGTDSYGYTF
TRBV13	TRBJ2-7	CASSFSGESYEQYF
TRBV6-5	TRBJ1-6	CASSYQGQGAWSPLHF
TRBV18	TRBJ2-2	CASSFRDRISNTGELFF
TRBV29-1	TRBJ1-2	CSAGQGYGYTF
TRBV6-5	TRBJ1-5	CASRGQGEWPQHF
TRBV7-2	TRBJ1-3	CASSLGTVMGVNTIYF
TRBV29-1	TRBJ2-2	CSVDRTGELFF
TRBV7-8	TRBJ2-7	CASSLRETSVYEQYF
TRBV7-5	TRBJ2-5	CVRSLTVETQYF
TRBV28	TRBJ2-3	CASSPPTPRTDTQYF
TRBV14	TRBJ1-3	CASSPENRNTIYF